This T cell receptor (beta chain) was recovered during a study of cytomegalovirus exposure and HLA in healthy donors. About the research overall: A later analysis reported the same platform for the 120 validation repertoires and the roughly 650 first-cohort repertoires.

Study observations and caveats: The CMV antigen specificity of a few CMV-associated chains was confirmed through in vitro analysis.

About this clone itself: Its target is not known.

Measured with immunoSEQ multiplex PCR; TCRdb has only the in-frame clones, and not every one. The sample carries under 100,000 clones, 85% to 95% recorded once. This clonotype originated in a woman aged 18-35 years in good health and CMV-seronegative. Material for sequencing was PBMCs.

CDR3 coding DNA: TGTGCCAGCAGCTCCCGCACAGGGTCGATTTTCGACGAGCAGTACTTC. Translated: CASSSRTGSIFDEQYF. This chain connects TRBV14 to TRBJ2-7; tentatively, D is TRBD1 (6 bases). V lost 5 bases to trimming and J lost 5 bases, with 22 bases between them. The germline gives CDR1 SGHDN, CDR2 FVKESK. The CDR3 has 16 residues. Full variable domain (missing parts from reference TRBV14 and TRBJ2-7): EAGVTQFPSHSVIEKGQTVTLRCDPISGHDNLYWYRRVMGKEIKFLLHFVKESKQDESGMPNNRFLAERTGGTYSTLKVQPAELEDSGVYFCASSSRTGSIFDEQYFGPGTRLTVT.